The rows below give T cell receptor beta chains drawn from one sample of a study of shared clonotypes between healthy human individuals. The method was immunoSEQ multiplex PCR; TCRdb's version includes in-frame clones alone and lacks a portion of them. Of approximately 2.3 million clones detected, 80% to 95% appear once; the ten largest clones hold about 0.39%. Sequencing was performed on naive CD4+ T cells from PBMCs. Receptors originate from a young man in good health. Some clones in this sample may be carry-over from other donors' samples. The CDR3 runs from the conserved cysteine through the conserved F or W.

j_call v_call cdr3_aa
TRBJ1-5 TRBV7-2 CASSLVGQPQHF
TRBJ1-2 TRBV4-1 CASSQAGTVNYGYTF
TRBJ2-5 TRBV2 CASSEARQGARETQYF
TRBJ2-7 TRBV11-2 CASSLALGRNSYEQYF
TRBJ2-7 TRBV18 CASSPNIAGGHSYEQYF
TRBJ2-7 TRBV11-2 CASSLDLGATDEQYF
TRBJ1-1 TRBV18 CASSNGGNKNTEAFF
TRBJ2-2 TRBV12-5 CASGDWNTGELFF
TRBJ1-1 TRBV2 CASRSGENTEAFF
TRBJ2-7 TRBV6-5 CASSYYGRGAYEQYF
TRBJ1-1 TRBV5-4 CASSPTNTEAFF
TRBJ2-1 TRBV13 CASTLLGYNEQFF
TRBJ1-3 TRBV28 CASSELQGGVTGNTIYF
TRBJ2-7 TRBV2 CASSGSSSSYEQYF
TRBJ1-2 TRBV5-1 CASSTGRDYGYTF
TRBJ2-7 TRBV5-4 CASSILAGEGEQYF
TRBJ2-3 TRBV9 CASSPRQGGTITDTQYF
TRBJ1-1 TRBV25-1 CASSLGQGPLNTEAFF
TRBJ2-7 TRBV1 CTSSLGLAGGPGSPGSEQYF
TRBJ1-2 TRBV30 CAWSYGNYGYTF
TRBJ2-7 TRBV6-5 CASSQTWTSPAQYF
TRBJ2-1 TRBV5-1 CASSLQREVYNEQFF
TRBJ2-3 TRBV2 CANSQQRSRIQDTQYF
TRBJ2-7 TRBV28 CASSPTGGSSYEQYF
TRBJ2-5 TRBV6-6 CASSPRSGGKTQYF
TRBJ2-5 TRBV30 CAWSTGLAGGETQYF
TRBJ1-1 TRBV6-1 CASKKRDRRAFF
TRBJ2-5 TRBV4-3 CASSQDRAPGRPQYF
TRBJ2-1 TRBV5-4 CASSMTSGGYNEQFF
TRBJ2-2 TRBV25-1 CASSERGYTGELFF
TRBJ1-4 TRBV5-1 CASSFQGGTNEKLFF
TRBJ2-7 TRBV7-3 CASGLAGAYEQYF
TRBJ2-3 TRBV10-3 CAISDREGGTDTQYF
TRBJ1-4 TRBV5-1 CASSLLGQGIPFATNEKLFF
TRBJ2-7 TRBV11-2 CASSFSGLSIYEQYF
TRBJ2-2 TRBV7-3 CASSQRATPSNTGELFF
TRBJ2-7 TRBV5-1 CASRLVETYYEQYF
TRBJ1-3 TRBV7-9 CASRVSGVGNTIYF
TRBJ2-1 TRBV9 CASTVGGSSYNEQFF
TRBJ2-7 TRBV6-1 CASSPTRAYEQYF